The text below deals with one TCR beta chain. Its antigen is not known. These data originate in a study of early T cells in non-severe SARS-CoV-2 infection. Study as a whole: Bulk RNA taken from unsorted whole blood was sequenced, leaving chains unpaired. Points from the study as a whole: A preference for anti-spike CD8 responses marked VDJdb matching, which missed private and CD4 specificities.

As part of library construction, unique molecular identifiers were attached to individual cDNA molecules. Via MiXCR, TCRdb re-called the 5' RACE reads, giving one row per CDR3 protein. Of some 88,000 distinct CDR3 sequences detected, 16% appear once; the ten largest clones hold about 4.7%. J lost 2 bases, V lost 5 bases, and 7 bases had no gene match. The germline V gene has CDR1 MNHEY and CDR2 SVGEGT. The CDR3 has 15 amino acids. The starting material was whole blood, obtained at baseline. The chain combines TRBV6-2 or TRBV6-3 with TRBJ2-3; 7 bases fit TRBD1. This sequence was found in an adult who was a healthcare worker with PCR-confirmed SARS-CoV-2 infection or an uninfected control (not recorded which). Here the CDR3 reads CASSLGTAATDTQYF. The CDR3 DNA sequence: TGTGCCAGCAGTCTTGGGACAGCAGCCACAGATACGCAGTATTTT.